Sequencing of this T cell receptor beta chain was carried out in a study of T cells in Graves' hyperthyroidism and ophthalmopathy. V dropped 0 bases and J dropped 0; count of bases not matched to a gene: 4. The CDR3 has 16 residues. CDR1 and CDR2 (germline): MNHEY, SVGEGT. At least ten counts were recorded for this clonotype. Using 10 ml of fresh peripheral blood, PBMCs were prepared. The TCR beta CDR3 regions underwent amplification using RNA transcripts as the source. During a first-round RT-PCR of the TCR CDR3, the HTBI primer set was used. TCRdb reprocessed the multiplex PCR reads with MiXCR, giving one entry per CDR3 protein. The data hold hundreds of thousands of distinct CDR3 sequences, with roughly 14% observed a single time.

Input material: blood. The TCR was taken from a woman aged 35 to 49 with Graves' ophthalmopathy. This chain connects TRBV6-2 or TRBV6-3 to TRBJ2-5, with 7 bases identical to TRBD2. The CDR3 spells CASSYSPREYQETQYF. DNA of the CDR3: TGTGCCAGCAGTTACTCCCCGCGGGAGTACCAAGAGACCCAGTACTTC.